The 5 T cell receptor beta chains below were found in one sample sequenced in a study of control samples from healthy donors and cancer patients. The data were produced by immunoSEQ multiplex PCR, yet TCRdb's version contains in-frame clones alone and is incomplete. This table has about 220,000 clones, just under 95% appearing once. The sample taken for sequencing was blood. These receptors were taken from a man in his fifties in good health.

CDR3 region: CASSLPGRETQYF. CDR3 DNA: TGTGCCAGCAGTTTACCAGGGCGGGAGACCCAGTACTTC. The gene calls are TRBV12-3 or TRBV12-4 and TRBJ2-5, with D perhaps TRBD1 (5 bases). CDR3 size: 13 residues. Trimming shortened V by 2 bases and J by 5 bases, and 9 bases separated the two germline ends.

The chain employs TRBV6-4 and TRBJ1-5; D remains ambiguous. Germline loops: CDR1 MRHNA, CDR2 SNTAGT. Trimming shortened V by 0 bases and J by 0 bases, and 15 bases separated the two germline ends. This CDR3 has 18 amino acids. CDR3 in amino acids: CASSDSRNRSYSNQPQHF. In DNA, the CDR3 is TGTGCCAGCAGTGACTCGAGGAACAGAAGTTATAGCAATCAGCCCCAGCATTTT.

The CDR3 DNA is TGTGCCAGCAGCTTCGGATCGATCCAGGATTCACCCCTCCACTTT. This sequence encodes CASSFGSIQDSPLHF. The rearrangement joins TRBV2 to TRBJ1-6; D is uncertain. Trimming removed 6 bases at V and 8 bases at J, with 17 bases between. Germline lookup yields CDR1 SNHLY and CDR2 FYNNEI. The CDR3 totals 15 residues.

The V and J genes are TRBV28 and TRBJ2-6; no clear D. V gave up 7 bases and J gave up 0 bases, with 7 bases separating them. Per germline, CDR1 MDHEN and CDR2 SYDVKM. The CDR3 extends over 14 amino acids. The CDR3 DNA reads as TGTGCCAGCACCGCCGGCTCTGGGGCCAACGTCCTGACTTTC. This gives the protein CASTAGSGANVLTF.

The chain recombines TRBV2 with TRBJ2-5; TRBD2 aligns across 14 bases. V was pared by 4 bases and J by 4 bases, with 8 bases of the junction left unmatched. CDR1 is SNHLY and CDR2 is FYNNEI in the germline V gene. There are 17 residues in the CDR3. CDR3 amino acids: CASSVGLAGGVGETQYF. The CDR3 DNA reads TGTGCCAGCAGTGTAGGACTAGCGGGGGGTGTTGGAGAGACCCAGTACTTC.